This TCR beta chain originates from a study of T cells in Graves' hyperthyroidism and ophthalmopathy. The TCR beta CDR3 regions underwent amplification using RNA transcripts as the source. The HTBI primer set served for first-round RT-PCR of the TCR CDR3. TCRdb used MiXCR to reprocess the multiplex PCR reads, holding one entry per CDR3 protein. The data contain 700,000 to 850,000 distinct CDR3 sequences, around 40% of them seen just once; the ten biggest clones take up around 30%. Germline loops: CDR1 DFQATT, CDR2 SNEGSKA (reference sequence). This CDR3 has 13 amino acids. J lost 4 bases, V lost 5 bases, and 4 bases had no gene match. Hyperthyroidism was newly diagnosed in patients aged 18 to 65 (duration under 2 months).

This TCR came from a woman between 40 and 55 years old with Graves' hyperthyroidism. Material: blood. The chain joins TRBV20-1 to TRBJ2-2, with 7 bases identical to TRBD2. The CDR3 is CSAQPGGTGELFF. Here the CDR3 DNA reads TGCAGTGCTCAGCCGGGGGGCACCGGGGAGCTGTTTTTT.